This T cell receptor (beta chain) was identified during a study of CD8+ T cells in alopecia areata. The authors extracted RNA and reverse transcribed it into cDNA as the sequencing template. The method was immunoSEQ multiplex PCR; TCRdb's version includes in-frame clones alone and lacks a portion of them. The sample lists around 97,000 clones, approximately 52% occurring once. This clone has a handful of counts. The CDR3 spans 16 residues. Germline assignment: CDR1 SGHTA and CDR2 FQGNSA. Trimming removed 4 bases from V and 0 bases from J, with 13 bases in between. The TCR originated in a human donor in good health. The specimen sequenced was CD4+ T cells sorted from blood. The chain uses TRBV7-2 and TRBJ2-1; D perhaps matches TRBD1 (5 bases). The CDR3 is CASSSRATHSYNEQFF. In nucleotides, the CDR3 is TGTGCCAGCAGCTCCAGGGCTACCCACTCCTACAATGAGCAGTTCTTC.